The 21 T cell receptor beta chains below were found in one sample sequenced in a study of Ad26.COV2.S vaccination and SARS-CoV-2 variants. The sample's treatment: 15 to 20 received Ad26.COV2.S at low or high dose, single or two shots; 5 received placebo; per-sample allocation not given. It was on day 63 after the first vaccine or placebo injection that samples were taken. Some clones are missing from TCRdb's copy, which holds only in-frame ones; the method was immunoSEQ multiplex PCR. Of 410,000 or so clones in the sample, around 93% are singletons; the top ten hold 1.5% to 2%. The sample was peripheral blood, taken in a trial of Ad26.COV2.S vaccine versus placebo. The receptors were gathered from a person between 18 and 65 years old who received the Ad26.COV2.S COVID-19 vaccine or a placebo.

The chain links TRBV28 to TRBJ2-3; D is possibly TRBD2 (5 bases). Germline loops: CDR1 MDHEN, CDR2 SYDVKM. This CDR3 is 13 amino acids long. The V gene lost 6 bases and the J gene lost 4 bases, with 11 bases spanning the gap. CDR3 sequence reads: CASRTTSSDTQYF. The CDR3 bases are TGTGCCAGCAGAACCACTAGTTCAGATACGCAGTATTTT.

The chain recombines TRBV5-1 with TRBJ1-1, with unresolved D. Per germline, CDR1 SGHRS and CDR2 YFSETQ. The V end was cut by 1 base, the J end by 0 bases, with 7 bases between. CDR3 length equals 14 residues. CDR3 sequence reads: CASSLLSVNTEAFF. The DNA of the CDR3 is TGCGCCAGCAGCTTGCTTTCCGTGAACACTGAAGCTTTCTTT.

This chain joins TRBV7-2 and TRBJ1-5; weak D call: TRBD1 (5 bases). CDR3 size: 16 residues. V was cut by 9 bases and J by 0 bases, with 18 bases left in between. The germline V gene has CDR1 SGHTA and CDR2 FQGNSA. CDR3 loop: CASKLGGPYSNQPQHF. CDR3 sequence (DNA): TGTGCCAGTAAGCTGGGGGGACCCTATAGCAATCAGCCCCAGCATTTT.

The chain couples TRBV9 to TRBJ1-1; D ambiguous. Per germline, CDR1 SGDLS and CDR2 YYNGEE. V dropped 0 bases and J dropped 1 base, with 7 bases sitting between them. The CDR3 runs 14 residues. The CDR3 sequence: CASSVGPANTEAFF. CDR3 nucleotides: TGTGCCAGCAGCGTAGGCCCGGCGAACACTGAAGCTTTCTTT.

The sample holds a few counts of this clone. This sample also contains other DNA sequences that code for the same CDR3. The chain recombines TRBV9 with TRBJ1-6; no reliable D call. The CDR3 contains 13 residues. Germline V gene lookup returns CDR1 SGDLS and CDR2 YYNGEE. V was clipped by 0 bases and J by 6 bases, with 4 bases between them. The CDR3, as DNA: TGTGCCAGCAGCGTAGGGGGTAATTCACCCCTCCACTTT. Its protein is CASSVGGNSPLHF.

CDR3 coding DNA: TGTGCCAGCGGGGACAGGGAAAACACTGAAGCTTTCTTT. The encoded protein is CASGDRENTEAFF. The chain combines TRBV6-6 with TRBJ1-1; 9 bases align to TRBD1. The CDR3 is 13 amino acids. Unmatched junction bases numbered 3, after V lost 8 bases and J lost 2 bases. Germline values: CDR1 MNHNY, CDR2 SVGAGI (reference sequence).

Comments on this clone: Other DNA sequences in this sample translate to the same CDR3. The rearrangement uses TRBV7-9 and TRBJ1-5; 10 bases map to TRBD1. V lost 3 bases to trimming and J lost 4 bases; unmatched junction nucleotides: 0. CDR1 is SEHNR, CDR2 FQNEAQ, per germline (reference sequence). The CDR3 covers 14 residues. The CDR3 DNA sequence: TGTGCCAGCAGCTTGGGACAGGGGAATCAGCCCCAGCATTTT. This sequence encodes CASSLGQGNQPQHF. Full variable domain (rest looked up from reference TRBV7-9 and TRBJ1-5): DTGVSQNPRHKITKRGQNVTFRCDPISEHNRLYWYRQTLGQGPEFLTYFQNEAQLEKSRLLSDRFSAERPKGSFSTLEIQRTEQGDSAMYLCASSLGQGNQPQHFGDGTRLSIL.

The V call is TRBV2, the J call TRBJ2-7, with D possibly matching TRBD1 (6 bases). This CDR3 comprises 13 residues. The ends were cut back, 2 bases at V and 4 bases at J, with 9 bases in the middle. Germline V gene sequence: CDR1 SNHLY, CDR2 FYNNEI. The CDR3 nucleotides read TGTGCCAGCAGTGAATCTAGGGGGTACGAGCAGTACTTC. This translates into CASSESRGYEQYF.

V is TRBV7-8 and J is TRBJ2-5; D tentatively fits TRBD1 or TRBD2 (6 bases each). Per germline, CDR1 SGHVS and CDR2 FQNEAQ. V was cut by 1 base and J by 4 bases, with 10 bases left in between. This CDR3 has 14 residues. This chain's CDR3 is CASSLGGAVETQYF. CDR3 DNA sequence: TGTGCCAGCAGCTTAGGGGGGGCAGTAGAGACCCAGTACTTC. Complete variable domain (other parts from reference TRBV7-8 and TRBJ2-5): GAGVSQSPRYKVAKRGQDVALRCDPISGHVSLFWYQQALGQGPEFLTYFQNEAQLDKSGLPSDRFFAERPEGSVSTLKIQRTQQEDSAVYLCASSLGGAVETQYFGPGTRLLVL.

The V gene is TRBV11-2, the J gene TRBJ2-7, with TRBD1 identical over 9 bases. The junction had 10 bases not matched to a gene; V was cut back by 4 bases and J by 6 bases. This CDR3 is built from 15 residues. Germline CDR1 is SGHAT and CDR2 is FQNNGV. CDR3 sequence reads: CASSSRLGTGSEQYF. CDR3 DNA sequence: TGTGCCAGCAGCTCTCGCCTTGGGACAGGGAGCGAGCAGTACTTC.

The chain is built from TRBV7-2 and TRBJ2-4, with TRBD2 as a possible D gene (6 bases). CDR1 is SGHTA, CDR2 FQGNSA, per germline. Deletions cut 4 bases from V and 8 bases from J, with 12 bases between. This CDR3 spans 13 amino acids. The CDR3 nucleotides read TGTGCCAGCAGCTCGGACTATAGGGACATTCAGTACTTC. This sequence encodes CASSSDYRDIQYF.

CDR3 sequence: CAWSVGGTDTQYF. In DNA form, the CDR3 reads TGTGCCTGGAGTGTGGGGGGCACAGATACGCAGTATTTT. This rearrangement joins TRBV30 to TRBJ2-3; the D call may be TRBD1 or TRBD2 (5 bases each). The CDR3 consists of 13 residues. V was clipped by 0 bases and J by 1 base, with 5 bases between them. CDR1 and CDR2 from the germline V gene are GTSNPN and SVGIG (reference sequence).

The chain couples TRBV15 to TRBJ1-2, with 8 positions matching TRBD1. CDR3 length equals 17 residues. V lost 7 bases, J lost 0 bases, and 13 bases stayed unmatched. Per the germline V gene, CDR1 is LNHNV and CDR2 is YYDKDF (reference sequence). The CDR3 nucleotides read TGTGCCACCACCAACCGAAAACGACAGGGGCCTAACTATGGCTACACCTTC. This translates into CATTNRKRQGPNYGYTF.

The chain combines TRBV6-5 with TRBJ1-2; 10 bases map to TRBD1. Germline V gives CDR1 MNHEY, CDR2 SVGAGI. J lost 8 bases, V lost 8 bases, and 8 bases had no gene match. This CDR3 comprises 13 residues. CDR3 in DNA: TGTGCCAGCTGGAGACAGGGGGCGGAGGGCTACACCTTC. This codes for CASWRQGAEGYTF.

The V and J genes are TRBV12-3 or TRBV12-4 and TRBJ2-5; TRBD1 or TRBD2 may be the D gene (5 bases each). The CDR3 totals 13 residues. V was trimmed by 7 bases and J by 3 bases, leaving 12 bases between them. CDR3 loop: CASTSLGEETQYF. CDR3 bases: TGTGCCAGCACCTCACTAGGGGAAGAGACCCAGTACTTC.

The genes are TRBV9 and TRBJ1-6; TRBD1 matches 7 bases. This CDR3 comprises 17 residues. With V trimmed by 3 bases and J by 6 bases, 12 bases remained unmatched. Per the germline V gene, CDR1 is SGDLS and CDR2 is YYNGEE. DNA of the CDR3: TGTGCCAGCAGCGCCAGGGAAGGGGGCTGGGGTAATTCACCCCTCCACTTT. This encodes CASSAREGGWGNSPLHF. Full variable domain (rest looked up from reference TRBV9 and TRBJ1-6): DSGVTQTPKHLITATGQRVTLRCSPRSGDLSVYWYQQSLDQGLQFLIQYYNGEERAKGNILERFSAQQFPDLHSELNLSSLELGDSALYFCASSAREGGWGNSPLHFGNGTRLTVT.

This chain uses TRBV18 with TRBJ2-7, with 7 positions matching TRBD1. Germline trimming cut 3 bases from V and 0 bases from J; bases unmatched to any gene: 5. Germline V gene lookup returns CDR1 KGHSH and CDR2 LQKENI. The CDR3 extends over 15 amino acids. The chain's CDR3 is CASSPTTGSSYEQYF. CDR3 sequence (DNA): TGTGCCAGCTCACCTACGACAGGGTCCTCCTACGAGCAGTACTTC.

The CDR3 is CASRQLAGSYNSPLHF. CDR3 nucleotide sequence: TGTGCCAGCCGACAGTTAGCTGGCTCCTATAATTCACCCCTCCACTTT. This chain links TRBV18 with TRBJ1-6; TRBD1 might be the D (5 bases). Trimming stripped 8 bases from V and 0 bases from J, with 14 bases between. Germline V gene data show CDR1 as KGHSH and CDR2 as LQKENI. The CDR3 is made up of 16 amino acids.

The chain joins TRBV5-1 to TRBJ1-2, with D perhaps matching TRBD1 (6 bases). Trimming removed 0 bases from V and 7 bases from J, with 13 bases in between. This CDR3 region has 14 residues. CDR1 SGHRS and CDR2 YFSETQ come from the germline V gene. CDR3 DNA sequence: TGCGCCAGCAGCTTGGACAGGGCGGCGGGTGGCTACACCTTC. It translates to CASSLDRAAGGYTF.

CDR3 loop: CASSTGQGRHYGYTF. For the CDR3, the DNA is TGTGCCAGTAGTACCGGACAGGGAAGACACTATGGCTACACCTTC. The chain uses TRBV19 and TRBJ1-2, with 8 bases matching TRBD1. Unmatched junction bases numbered 7, after V lost 4 bases and J lost 3 bases. The CDR3 runs to 15 residues. Germline values: CDR1 LNHDA, CDR2 SQIVND (reference sequence).

V and J are TRBV6-2 or TRBV6-3 and TRBJ2-1; tentative D call: TRBD1 (5 bases). Deletions cut 5 bases from V and 5 bases from J, with 19 bases between. Looked up from germline, CDR1 is MNHEY and CDR2 is SVGEGT. This CDR3 region has 16 residues. CDR3 sequence (DNA): TGTGCCAGCAGTCCCAGGCATTGGGCAGGGCACAATGAGCAGTTCTTC. Protein product: CASSPRHWAGHNEQFF.